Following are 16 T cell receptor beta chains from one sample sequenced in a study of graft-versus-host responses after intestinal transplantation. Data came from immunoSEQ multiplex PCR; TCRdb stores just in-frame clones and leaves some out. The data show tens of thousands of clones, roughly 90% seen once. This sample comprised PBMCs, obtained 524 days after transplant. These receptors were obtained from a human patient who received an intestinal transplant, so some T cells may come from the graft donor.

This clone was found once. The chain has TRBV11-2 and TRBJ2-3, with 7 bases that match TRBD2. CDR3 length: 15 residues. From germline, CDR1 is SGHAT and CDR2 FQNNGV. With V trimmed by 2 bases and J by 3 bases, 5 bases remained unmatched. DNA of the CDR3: TGTGCCAGCAGCTTATCGGGCGGGAGAACAGATACGCAGTATTTT. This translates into CASSLSGGRTDTQYF.

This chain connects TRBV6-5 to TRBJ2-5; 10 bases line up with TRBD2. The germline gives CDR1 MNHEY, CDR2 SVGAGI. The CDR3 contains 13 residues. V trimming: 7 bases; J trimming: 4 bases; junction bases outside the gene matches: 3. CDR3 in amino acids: CASMSSGRETQYF. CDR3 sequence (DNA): TGTGCCAGCATGTCTAGCGGGAGAGAGACCCAGTACTTC.

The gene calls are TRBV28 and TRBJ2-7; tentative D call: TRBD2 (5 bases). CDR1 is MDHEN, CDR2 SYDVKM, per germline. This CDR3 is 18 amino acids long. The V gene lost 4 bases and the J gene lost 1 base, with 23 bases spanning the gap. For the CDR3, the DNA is TGTGCCAGCAGTTATAGTCCCGCACGCGGGTTTCGGTCCTACGAGCAGTACTTC. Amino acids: CASSYSPARGFRSYEQYF. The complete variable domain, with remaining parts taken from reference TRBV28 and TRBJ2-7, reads DVKVTQSSRYLVKRTGEKVFLECVQDMDHENMFWYRQDPGLGLRLIYFSYDVKMKEKGDIPEGYSVSREKKERFSLILESASTNQTSMYLCASSYSPARGFRSYEQYFGPGTRLTVT.

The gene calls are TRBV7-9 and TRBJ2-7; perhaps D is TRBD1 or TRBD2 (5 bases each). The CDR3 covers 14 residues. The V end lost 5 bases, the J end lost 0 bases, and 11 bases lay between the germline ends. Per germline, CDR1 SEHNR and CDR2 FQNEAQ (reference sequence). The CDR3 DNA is TGTGCCAGCAGCATCTCAGGGAGCTCCTACGAGCAGTACTTC. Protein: CASSISGSSYEQYF. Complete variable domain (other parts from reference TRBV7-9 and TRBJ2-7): DTGVSQNPRHKITKRGQNVTFRCDPISEHNRLYWYRQTLGQGPEFLTYFQNEAQLEKSRLLSDRFSAERPKGSFSTLEIQRTEQGDSAMYLCASSISGSSYEQYFGPGTRLTVT.

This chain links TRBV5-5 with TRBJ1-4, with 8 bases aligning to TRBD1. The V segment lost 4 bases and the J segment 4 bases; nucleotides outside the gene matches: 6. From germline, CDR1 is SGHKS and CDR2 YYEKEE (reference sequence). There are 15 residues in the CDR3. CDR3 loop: CASSTQGAGNEKLFF. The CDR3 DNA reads TGTGCCAGCAGCACCCAGGGGGCGGGTAATGAAAAACTGTTTTTT.

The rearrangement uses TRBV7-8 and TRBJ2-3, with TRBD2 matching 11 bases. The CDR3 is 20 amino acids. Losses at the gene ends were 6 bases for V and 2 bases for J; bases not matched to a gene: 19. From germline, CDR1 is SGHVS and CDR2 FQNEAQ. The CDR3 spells CASRGWVLAGEHHFTDTQYF. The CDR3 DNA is TGTGCCAGCAGGGGGTGGGTACTAGCGGGAGAGCATCACTTCACAGATACGCAGTATTTT.

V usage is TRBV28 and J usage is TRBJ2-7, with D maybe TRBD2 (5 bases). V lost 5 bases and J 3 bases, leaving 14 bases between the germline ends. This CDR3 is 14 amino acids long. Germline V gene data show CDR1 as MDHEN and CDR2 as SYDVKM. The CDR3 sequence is CASSPPRGVYEQYF. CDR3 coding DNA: TGTGCCAGCAGTCCACCCCGGGGTGTCTACGAGCAGTACTTC.

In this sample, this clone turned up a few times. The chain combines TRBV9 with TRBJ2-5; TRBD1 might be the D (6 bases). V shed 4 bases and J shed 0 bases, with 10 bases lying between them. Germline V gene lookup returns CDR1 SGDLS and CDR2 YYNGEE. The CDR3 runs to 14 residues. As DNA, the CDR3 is TGTGCCAGCAGCCCCGACAGGTACCAAGAGACCCAGTACTTC. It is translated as CASSPDRYQETQYF.

Here the CDR3 reads CASNTGYAPGEQYF. CDR3 bases: TGTGCCAGCAATACGGGCTACGCCCCGGGGGAGCAGTACTTC. J is TRBJ2-7 and V is TRBV28; D possibly corresponds to TRBD2 (5 bases). V dropped 7 bases and J dropped 7 bases, with 20 bases sitting between them. This CDR3 comprises 14 residues. The V gene's germline CDR1 is MDHEN and CDR2 SYDVKM.

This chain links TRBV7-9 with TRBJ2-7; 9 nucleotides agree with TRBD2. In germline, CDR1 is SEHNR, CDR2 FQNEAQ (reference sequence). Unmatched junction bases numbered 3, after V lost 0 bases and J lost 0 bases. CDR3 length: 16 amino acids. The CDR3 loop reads CASSLASSGNSYEQYF. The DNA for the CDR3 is TGTGCCAGCAGCTTAGCGTCTAGCGGGAACTCCTACGAGCAGTACTTC.

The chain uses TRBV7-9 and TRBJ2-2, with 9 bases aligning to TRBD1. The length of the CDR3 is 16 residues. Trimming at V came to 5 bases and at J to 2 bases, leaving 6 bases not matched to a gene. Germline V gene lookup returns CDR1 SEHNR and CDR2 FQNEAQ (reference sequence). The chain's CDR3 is CASSLRTGVNTGELFF. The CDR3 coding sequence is TGTGCCAGCAGCCTTAGGACAGGGGTAAACACCGGGGAGCTGTTTTTT.

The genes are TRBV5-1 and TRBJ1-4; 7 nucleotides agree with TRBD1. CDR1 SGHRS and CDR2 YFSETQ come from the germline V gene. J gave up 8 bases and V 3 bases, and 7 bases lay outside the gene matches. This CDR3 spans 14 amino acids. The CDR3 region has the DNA TGCGCCAGCAGCTACCGACAGGGTGGGGAAAAACTGTTTTTT. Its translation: CASSYRQGGEKLFF.

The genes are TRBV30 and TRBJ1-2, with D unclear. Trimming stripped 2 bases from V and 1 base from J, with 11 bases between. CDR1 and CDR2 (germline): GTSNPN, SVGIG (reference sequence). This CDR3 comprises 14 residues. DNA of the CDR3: TGTGCCTGGAGTTTGGGCCCGCGTAACTATGGCTACACCTTC. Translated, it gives CAWSLGPRNYGYTF.

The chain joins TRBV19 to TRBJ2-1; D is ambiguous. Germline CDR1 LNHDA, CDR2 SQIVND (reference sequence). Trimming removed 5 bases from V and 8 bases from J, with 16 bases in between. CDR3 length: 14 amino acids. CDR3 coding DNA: TGTGCCAGTAGTTCGGAGAAAAACCGGGATGAGCAGTTCTTC. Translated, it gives CASSSEKNRDEQFF.

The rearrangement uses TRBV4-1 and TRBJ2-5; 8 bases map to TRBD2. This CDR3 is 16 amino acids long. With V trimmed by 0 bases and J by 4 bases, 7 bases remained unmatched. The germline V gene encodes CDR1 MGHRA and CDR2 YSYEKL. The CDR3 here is CASSQDRGSGIETQYF. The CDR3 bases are TGCGCCAGCAGCCAAGATCGTGGTAGCGGGATAGAGACCCAGTACTTC.

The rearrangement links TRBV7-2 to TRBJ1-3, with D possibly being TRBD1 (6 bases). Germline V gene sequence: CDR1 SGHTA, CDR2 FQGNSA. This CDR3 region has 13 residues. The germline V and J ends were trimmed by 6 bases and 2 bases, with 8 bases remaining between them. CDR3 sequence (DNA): TGTGCCAGCAGGGGGGGCCCTGGAAACACCATATATTTT. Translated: CASRGGPGNTIYF.